Listed below are T cell receptor beta chains from one sample, sequenced in a study of beta chain features in type 1 diabetes. Method: immunoSEQ multiplex PCR; TCRdb's copy keeps in-frame clones and lacks some. Among roughly 150,000 clones listed, 10% were seen once. The material sequenced was central memory CD4+ T cells from blood. All receptors come from a man aged 30 to 39 with type 1 diabetes. Both conserved end residues are part of each CDR3. The order of the fields is J gene, V gene, D gene, clone size, CDR3 protein, CDR3 DNA. D genes are given only for firm matches. Only some rows state a clone size, as once, few, many or a class for expanded clones.

J gene: TRBJ2-7
V gene: TRBV30
D gene: -
clone size: -
CDR3 protein: CAWKRTQGSYEQYF
CDR3 DNA: TGTGCCTGGAAACGAACCCAGGGATCCTACGAGCAGTACTTC

J gene: TRBJ1-5
V gene: TRBV18
D gene: TRBD1
clone size: -
CDR3 protein: CASSPGTGNSNQPQHF
CDR3 DNA: TGTGCCAGCTCACCAGGGACAGGTAATAGCAATCAGCCCCAGCATTTT

J gene: TRBJ2-6
V gene: TRBV18
D gene: TRBD1
clone size: few
CDR3 protein: CASSPDRAGANVLTF
CDR3 DNA: TGTGCCAGCTCACCCGACAGGGCTGGGGCCAACGTCCTGACTTTC

J gene: TRBJ2-7
V gene: TRBV28
D gene: TRBD1
clone size: few
CDR3 protein: CASSVPGTGYEQYF
CDR3 DNA: TGTGCCAGCAGTGTCCCCGGGACAGGCTACGAGCAGTACTTC

J gene: TRBJ2-1
V gene: TRBV18
D gene: TRBD2
clone size: -
CDR3 protein: CASSPQLASGRDEQFF
CDR3 DNA: TGTGCCAGCTCACCACAGTTGGCTAGCGGACGCGATGAGCAGTTCTTC

J gene: TRBJ1-1
V gene: TRBV9
D gene: TRBD1
clone size: few
CDR3 protein: CASSAAGTGDEAFF
CDR3 DNA: TGTGCCAGCAGCGCGGCCGGGACAGGGGATGAAGCTTTCTTT

J gene: TRBJ2-3
V gene: TRBV15
D gene: TRBD2
clone size: -
CDR3 protein: CATSRERGGTDTQYF
CDR3 DNA: TGTGCCACCAGCAGAGAACGGGGGGGCACAGATACGCAGTATTTT

J gene: TRBJ2-1
V gene: TRBV5-1
D gene: -
clone size: few
CDR3 protein: CASSSGGTSYNEQFF
CDR3 DNA: TGCGCCAGCAGCAGTGGAGGGACCTCCTACAATGAGCAGTTCTTC

J gene: TRBJ2-1
V gene: TRBV2
D gene: -
clone size: few
CDR3 protein: CASSETDNEQFF
CDR3 DNA: TGTGCCAGCAGTGAAACGGACAATGAGCAGTTCTTC

J gene: TRBJ2-3
V gene: TRBV7-2
D gene: TRBD2
clone size: -
CDR3 protein: CASSYGSSGGSDTQYF
CDR3 DNA: TGTGCCAGCAGCTACGGGAGTAGCGGGGGGTCAGATACGCAGTATTTT

J gene: TRBJ1-2
V gene: TRBV15
D gene: -
clone size: few
CDR3 protein: CATSPDRNYGYTF
CDR3 DNA: TGTGCCACCAGCCCCGACAGAAACTATGGCTACACCTTC